The 8 T cell receptor beta chains in this list originate from one sample, sequenced in a study of cytomegalovirus exposure and HLA in healthy donors. Vbeta (60) and Jbeta (13) primers were used in the PCR. TCRdb's copy holds only in-frame clones and misses some; the assay was immunoSEQ multiplex PCR. Among roughly 100,000 clones listed, about 80% were seen once. Material for sequencing was PBMCs. The receptors come from a man aged 35-49 years in good health and CMV-seronegative.

In its sample, this clone was seen once. This sequence joins TRBV28 and TRBJ2-3; 11 nucleotides match TRBD2. The CDR3 has 17 amino acids. Germline values: CDR1 MDHEN, CDR2 SYDVKM. Trimming cost V 4 bases and J 0 bases; bases outside gene matches: 6. The CDR3 protein is CASSSWTSGPSTDTQYF. CDR3 coding DNA: TGTGCCAGCAGTTCATGGACTAGCGGGCCTAGCACAGATACGCAGTATTTT.

The rearrangement uses TRBV27 and TRBJ2-1; 7 bases match TRBD1. Germline V gene data show CDR1 as MNHEY and CDR2 as SMNVEV (reference sequence). V lost 6 bases and J lost 1; bases outside the gene matches: 3. The length of the CDR3 is 14 residues. The CDR3 DNA follows: TGTGCCAGCAGGTCACAGGGGTCCTACAATGAGCAGTTCTTC. It encodes CASRSQGSYNEQFF.

This chain connects TRBV5-4 to TRBJ2-1, with 9 bases identical to TRBD2. The V and J ends lost 0 bases and 4 bases, in that order; junction bases with no gene match: 5. Germline CDR1 is SGHNT and CDR2 is YYREEE (reference sequence). This CDR3 spans 16 amino acids. In DNA, the CDR3 is TGTGCCAGCAGCTTGGAGCTAGCGGGGTTATACAATGAGCAGTTCTTC. Protein product: CASSLELAGLYNEQFF.

The chain uses TRBV7-9 and TRBJ1-1, with D uncertain. Trimming pared 5 bases from V and 7 bases from J, leaving 14 bases between. The CDR3 sequence is 13 residues long. The germline V gene has CDR1 SEHNR and CDR2 FQNEAQ (reference sequence). The CDR3 is CASSPEFSGEAFF. The CDR3 DNA is TGTGCCAGCAGCCCAGAGTTTTCAGGTGAAGCTTTCTTT.

This chain joins TRBV7-2 and TRBJ2-3; the match to TRBD2 covers 9 bases. After removal of 4 bases from V and 2 bases from J, the junction contained 7 bases not matched to a gene. This CDR3 is 16 amino acids long. CDR1 and CDR2 (germline): SGHTA, FQGNSA. DNA for the CDR3: TGTGCCAGCAGCTCGCAGACTAGCGGCGACACAGATACGCAGTATTTT. Translated, it gives CASSSQTSGDTDTQYF.

This clone was detected a few times. CDR3 sequence (DNA): TGTGCCAGCAGTGACTCAGACAAGAACACTGAAGCTTTCTTT. Amino acid sequence: CASSDSDKNTEAFF. The chain couples TRBV6-4 to TRBJ1-1; no firm D call. Germline V CDR1 and CDR2: MRHNA, SNTAGT. This CDR3 has 14 amino acids. V was pared by 0 bases and J by 1 base, with 6 bases between.

The chain employs TRBV6-1 and TRBJ1-3; D is undetermined. The germline V gene has CDR1 MNHNS and CDR2 SASEGT. Trimming took 6 bases from V and 15 from J, leaving 18 bases between them. This CDR3 is 12 amino acids long. The CDR3 here is CASREAGNLQYF. The DNA for the CDR3 is TGTGCCAGCAGAGAGGCGGGCAACCTTCAATATTTT.

V gene TRBV5-1 combines with J gene TRBJ2-7, with a tentative D call TRBD1 (6 bases). The CDR3 loop spans 13 amino acids. V was trimmed by 0 bases and J by 6 bases, leaving 10 bases between them. Germline CDR1 and CDR2: SGHRS and YFSETQ. CDR3 residues: CASSLVGGPEQYF. The CDR3, as DNA: TGCGCCAGCAGCTTGGTAGGGGGACCCGAGCAGTACTTC.